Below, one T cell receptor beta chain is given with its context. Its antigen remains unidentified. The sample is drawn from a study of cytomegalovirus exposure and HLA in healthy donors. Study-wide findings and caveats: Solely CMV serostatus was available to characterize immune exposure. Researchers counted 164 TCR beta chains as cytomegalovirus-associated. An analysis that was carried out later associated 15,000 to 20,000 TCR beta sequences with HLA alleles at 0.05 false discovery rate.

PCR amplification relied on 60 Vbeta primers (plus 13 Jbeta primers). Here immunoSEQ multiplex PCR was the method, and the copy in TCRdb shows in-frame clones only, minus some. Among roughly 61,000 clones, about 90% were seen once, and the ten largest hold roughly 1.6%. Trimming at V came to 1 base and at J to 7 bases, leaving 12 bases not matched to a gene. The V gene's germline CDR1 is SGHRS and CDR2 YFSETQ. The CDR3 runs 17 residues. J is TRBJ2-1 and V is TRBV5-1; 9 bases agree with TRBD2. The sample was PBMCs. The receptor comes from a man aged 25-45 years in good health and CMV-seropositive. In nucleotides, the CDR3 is TGCGCCAGCAGCTTGTCGGCGGGAGGGCCCTCGTGGAATGAGCAGTTCTTC. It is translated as CASSLSAGGPSWNEQFF.